These T cell receptor beta chains were read from a single sample in a study of blood T cells in healthy people across ages. Using its own MiXCR run on the 5' RACE reads, TCRdb lists one record per CDR3 protein. The sample consists of 750,000 to 950,000 distinct CDR3 sequences, just under 30% of them appearing once. This sample also belongs to another study, concerning T cells of mothers and their children.

The sequencing sample was made of blood. The receptors were gathered from a woman aged 40 to 50 in good health. CDR3s include the opening cysteine and the closing phenylalanine or tryptophan. A D gene is named only where the DNA matches it firmly. Size values are once, few and many counts, or a class for expanded clones, and some rows have none.

abundance | j_gene | d_gene | v_gene | CDR3aa | CDR3nt
few | TRBJ2-5 | TRBD1 | TRBV12-3/TRBV12-4 | CASSPIRPRTGAKYQETQYF | TGTGCCAGCAGTCCAATACGGCCCCGGACAGGGGCCAAATACCAAGAGACCCAGTACTTC
many | TRBJ2-1 | . | TRBV10-3 | CAIRNTGTESNEQFF | TGTGCCATCAGGAATACCGGGACCGAGTCAAATGAGCAGTTCTTC
few | TRBJ2-3 | . | TRBV24-1 | CATSDALLTDTQYF | TGTGCCACCAGTGATGCACTACTCACAGATACGCAGTATTTT
few | TRBJ1-3 | . | TRBV25-1 | CASSDASGNTIYF | TGTGCCAGCAGTGATGCCTCTGGAAACACCATATATTTT
. | TRBJ2-3 | TRBD1 | TRBV2 | CASRFRDRVWSSTDTQYF | TGTGCCAGCCGATTCCGGGACAGGGTATGGTCGAGCACAGATACGCAGTATTTT
few | TRBJ1-2 | . | TRBV7-9 | CASSLAMDSNYGYTF | TGTGCCAGCAGCTTAGCGATGGACAGCAACTATGGCTACACCTTC
few | TRBJ2-5 | TRBD2 | TRBV6-5 | CASSYSRFWLAGGPAEQYF | TGTGCCAGCAGTTACTCGAGGTTTTGGCTAGCGGGGGGGCCTGCGGAGCAGTACTTC
many | TRBJ2-7 | TRBD2 | TRBV6-2/TRBV6-3 | CASRVAGGLYEQYF | TGTGCCAGCAGAGTCGCGGGGGGGCTCTACGAGCAGTACTTC
. | TRBJ1-4 | . | TRBV20-1 | CSARVGGNPEKLFF | TGCAGTGCTAGAGTCGGAGGGAATCCTGAAAAACTGTTTTTT
. | TRBJ2-7 | TRBD1 | TRBV2 | CASSHGGTGELTYEQYF | TGTGCCAGCAGTCACGGCGGGACAGGGGAGCTCACCTACGAGCAGTACTTC
many | TRBJ2-7 | . | TRBV12-3/TRBV12-4 | CASSYGGGYNEQYF | TGTGCCAGCAGCTACGGGGGCGGGTATAACGAGCAGTACTTC
. | TRBJ1-1 | TRBD1 | TRBV3-1 | CASSQGQGSRTEAFF | TGTGCCAGCAGCCAAGGACAGGGGAGTAGGACTGAAGCTTTCTTT
. | TRBJ1-5 | TRBD1 | TRBV7-2 | CASSFWAGQDQPQHF | TGTGCCAGCAGCTTTTGGGCAGGACAGGATCAGCCCCAGCATTTT
. | TRBJ1-4 | . | TRBV23-1 | CASSQHPVRSFNEKLFF | TGCGCCAGCAGTCAACACCCAGTTAGGAGCTTTAATGAAAAACTGTTTTTT
. | TRBJ2-2 | TRBD2 | TRBV9 | CASSLAGDSNTGELFF | TGTGCCAGCAGCCTAGCGGGGGACTCCAACACCGGGGAGCTGTTTTTT
few | TRBJ1-1 | . | TRBV7-9 | CAIKLWEVTNTEAFF | TGTGCCATCAAGCTCTGGGAGGTAACGAACACTGAAGCTTTCTTT
many | TRBJ1-5 | . | TRBV6-6 | CASSLYDGNQPQHF | TGTGCCAGCAGTCTTTACGACGGCAATCAGCCCCAGCATTTT
many | TRBJ1-2 | . | TRBV20-1 | CSARDALYGYTF | TGCAGTGCTAGAGATGCGCTCTATGGCTACACCTTC
few | TRBJ2-1 | . | TRBV7-2 | CASSADPGIAQFF | TGTGCCAGCAGCGCCGATCCAGGGATAGCGCAGTTCTTC
many | TRBJ2-1 | . | TRBV29-1 | CSVEDRERYNEQFF | TGCAGCGTTGAAGACAGGGAACGCTACAATGAGCAGTTCTTC
few | TRBJ1-4 | . | TRBV28 | CASSLAGFEKLFF | TGTGCCAGCAGTTTGGCAGGGTTTGAAAAACTGTTTTTT
. | TRBJ2-2 | TRBD2 | TRBV29-1 | CSVSGGLGDTGELFF | TGCAGCGTATCGGGGGGTTTGGGTGACACCGGGGAGCTGTTTTTT
. | TRBJ2-7 | . | TRBV6-1 | CASSEAALLRYF | TGTGCCAGCAGTGAAGCTGCGCTTCTGAGGTACTTC
. | TRBJ1-5 | TRBD1 | TRBV19 | CASSSRTGVPNQPQHF | TGTGCCAGTAGTTCTCGGACAGGGGTGCCCAATCAGCCCCAGCATTTT
. | TRBJ1-1 | . | TRBV7-2 | CASSSGGAGSARPEAFF | TGTGCCAGCAGCTCCGGGGGTGCAGGGTCGGCGCGGCCTGAAGCTTTCTTT
. | TRBJ2-2 | . | TRBV30 | CAWRWEENTGELFF | TGTGCCTGGAGGTGGGAGGAGAACACCGGGGAGCTGTTTTTT
. | TRBJ2-2 | . | TRBV4-1 | CTSSPNLGLNTGELFF | TGCACCAGCAGCCCGAACCTGGGACTGAACACCGGGGAGCTGTTTTTT
. | TRBJ1-1 | . | TRBV24-1 | CATSDRTDEAFF | TGTGCCACCAGTGATCGGACAGACGAAGCTTTCTTT
. | TRBJ1-1 | . | TRBV6-6 | CASSYPEARNTEAFF | TGTGCCAGCAGTTACCCCGAGGCCCGAAACACTGAAGCTTTCTTT
. | TRBJ2-7 | . | TRBV19 | CASSKLMGLRMYEQYF | TGTGCCAGTAGTAAGCTCATGGGCCTTAGAATGTACGAGCAGTACTTC
few | TRBJ2-1 | . | TRBV5-4 | CASSLVGGRFDEQFF | TGTGCCAGCAGCTTGGTCGGGGGGCGGTTTGATGAGCAGTTCTTC
few | TRBJ2-3 | . | TRBV7-6 | CASSLGGQHTDTQYF | TGTGCCAGCAGCTTAGGGGGACAACACACAGATACGCAGTATTTT
many | TRBJ2-1 | . | TRBV12-3/TRBV12-4 | CASSFRGLTYNEQFF | TGTGCCAGCAGTTTTCGGGGGCTAACCTACAATGAGCAGTTCTTC
many | TRBJ2-1 | . | TRBV7-9 | CASSPRTGQTYNEQFF | TGTGCCAGCAGCCCCCGGACGGGCCAAACCTACAATGAGCAGTTCTTC
. | TRBJ2-1 | . | TRBV27 | CASSPDSNPYNEQFF | TGTGCCAGCAGCCCCGACAGTAACCCCTACAATGAGCAGTTCTTC
. | TRBJ1-2 | TRBD1 | TRBV30 | CAWTGQANYGYTF | TGTGCCTGGACCGGACAGGCTAACTATGGCTACACCTTC
many | TRBJ2-1 | . | TRBV25-1 | CASKDLGDEQFF | TGTGCCAGCAAGGACCTGGGCGATGAGCAGTTCTTC
. | TRBJ2-5 | . | TRBV14 | CASSRHPLRGQETQYF | TGTGCCAGCAGCCGCCACCCGCTACGCGGCCAAGAGACCCAGTACTTC
. | TRBJ2-7 | TRBD1 | TRBV5-1 | CASSPRDSGPYEQYF | TGCGCCAGCAGCCCGAGGGACAGTGGCCCCTACGAGCAGTACTTC
many | TRBJ2-7 | TRBD1 | TRBV6-6 | CASSPGDRAYEQYF | TGTGCCAGCAGCCCCGGGGACAGGGCCTACGAGCAGTACTTC
few | TRBJ2-5 | . | TRBV5-8 | CASSGGRADLYQETQYF | TGTGCCAGCAGCGGGGGCAGAGCGGACTTGTACCAAGAGACCCAGTACTTC
many | TRBJ2-3 | TRBD1 | TRBV10-3 | CAISDWTGGSTDTQYF | TGTGCCATCAGTGATTGGACAGGGGGGTCCACAGATACGCAGTATTTT
. | TRBJ1-2 | . | TRBV6-6 | CASSAPGRGADGYTF | TGTGCCAGCAGTGCCCCGGGACGGGGGGCTGATGGCTACACCTTC